Listed below are T cell receptor beta chains from one sample, sequenced in a study of T cells in narcolepsy. The table came from immunoSEQ multiplex PCR; TCRdb's copy has only in-frame clones and leaves some out. Here the sample spans fewer than 30,000 clones, 75% to 90% being singletons. The sequenced material came from CD45RA- memory CD4+ T cells from PBMCs. The receptors shown here come from a human donor with narcolepsy. CDR3s leave out the opening cysteine and the closing phenylalanine or tryptophan.

j_gene,v_gene,len,CDR3aa
TRBJ1-5,TRBV6-1,12,ASTAGRGSQPQH
TRBJ1-2,TRBV5-1,13,ASSQGDRDNYGYT
TRBJ2-1,TRBV5-1,11,ASSLGQTPIQF
TRBJ1-3,TRBV6-5,13,ASRTTGGSGNTIY
TRBJ2-3,TRBV27,14,ASSSPSGGGTDTQY
TRBJ1-5,TRBV30,12,AWSGGWHDQPQH
TRBJ1-2,TRBV5-4,14,ASSLPGDFSNYGYT
TRBJ2-6,TRBV18,13,ASSPPYTGANVLT
TRBJ2-2,TRBV19,15,ASSPHRGAGGPGELF
TRBJ2-3,TRBV2,13,ASILELVMPDTQY
TRBJ2-2,TRBV25-1,12,ASSDIAITGELF
TRBJ2-1,TRBV6-1,14,ASSESRGRAYNEQF
NA,TRBV10-3,10,ASSTTDYEQY
TRBJ2-5,TRBV6-5,10,ASRGGGETQY
TRBJ2-2,TRBV19,13,ASSAGTVLFGELF
TRBJ2-1,TRBV7-9,8,ASSGGGQF
TRBJ1-6,TRBV2,12,AIGESSYNSPLH
TRBJ1-2,TRBV7-9,13,ASSPDRGTGYGYT
TRBJ2-5,TRBV10-3,11,AINLGTDGLQY
TRBJ1-2,TRBV9,14,ASSVEPDRQVGGYT
TRBJ2-2,TRBV28,10,ASSIYSGELF
TRBJ2-1,TRBV7-9,11,ASSSTRNNEQF
TRBJ1-5,TRBV15,15,ATLNFKQGNSNRPQH
TRBJ2-2,TRBV6-1,13,ASSRREGRTGELF
TRBJ2-2,TRBV11-3,13,ASSTKQGSKGELF
TRBJ1-5,TRBV7-2,13,ASSLNGQSNQPQH
TRBJ2-2,TRBV5-1,13,ASSFTGTNTGELF
TRBJ1-1,TRBV11-2,13,ASSSTGLSNTEAF
TRBJ2-7,TRBV13,13,ASSFGGRQSYEQY
TRBJ2-7,TRBV6-5,12,ASKWTGNSYEQY
TRBJ2-5,TRBV5-6,12,ASSRPGLQETQY
TRBJ1-3,TRBV4-2,13,ASSQDRPSGNTIY
TRBJ1-4,TRBV11-2,13,ASSLQGATNEKLF
TRBJ2-1,TRBV5-4,14,ASSRRNSGTYNEQF
NA,TRBV10-3,13,AISESRGKTGEQY
TRBJ1-3,TRBV25-1,9,ATGFSGTIY
TRBJ1-5,TRBV7-2,10,ASSFPNQPQH
TRBJ1-5,TRBV28,12,ASSLLDRGQPQH
TRBJ2-7,TRBV15,13,ATSTRLAGGDEQY
TRBJ1-5,TRBV5-4,10,ASSFNNQPQH
TRBJ2-7,TRBV5-4,15,ASSLVMGGRSSYEQY
TRBJ2-4,TRBV2,13,ASSDRTVAKNIQY
TRBJ1-1,TRBV19,13,ASRRYKGGITEAF
TRBJ2-5,TRBV20-1,9,SGQSQETQY
TRBJ2-2,TRBV2,15,ATTPRSGTGSVGELF
TRBJ1-5,TRBV5-1,12,ASSLLGGPQPQH
TRBJ1-2,TRBV28,10,ASSLGGYGYT
TRBJ1-2,TRBV11-2,13,ASSSDRANYYGYT
TRBJ2-1,TRBV5-4,13,ASRKDRAGYNEQL
TRBJ2-7,TRBV6-1,12,ASSATPSGGEQY
TRBJ1-6,TRBV18,14,ASSPLPSQSNSPLH
TRBJ2-1,TRBV28,13,ASSLETSGSYEQF